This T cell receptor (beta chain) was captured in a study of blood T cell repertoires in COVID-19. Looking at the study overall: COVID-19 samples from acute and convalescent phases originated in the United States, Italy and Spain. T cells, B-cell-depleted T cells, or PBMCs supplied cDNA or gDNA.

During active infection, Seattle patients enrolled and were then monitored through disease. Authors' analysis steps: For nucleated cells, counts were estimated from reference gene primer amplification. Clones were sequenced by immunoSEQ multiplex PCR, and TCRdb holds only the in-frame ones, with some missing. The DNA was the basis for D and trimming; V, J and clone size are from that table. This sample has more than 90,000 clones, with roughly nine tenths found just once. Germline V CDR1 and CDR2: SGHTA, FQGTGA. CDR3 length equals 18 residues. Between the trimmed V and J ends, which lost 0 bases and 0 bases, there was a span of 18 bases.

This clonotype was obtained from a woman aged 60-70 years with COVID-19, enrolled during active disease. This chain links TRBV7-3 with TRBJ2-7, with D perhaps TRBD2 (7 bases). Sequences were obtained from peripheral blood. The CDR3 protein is CASSLTGGPTILSYEQYF. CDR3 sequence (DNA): TGTGCCAGCAGCTTAACGGGGGGGCCTACTATTCTCTCCTACGAGCAGTACTTC.